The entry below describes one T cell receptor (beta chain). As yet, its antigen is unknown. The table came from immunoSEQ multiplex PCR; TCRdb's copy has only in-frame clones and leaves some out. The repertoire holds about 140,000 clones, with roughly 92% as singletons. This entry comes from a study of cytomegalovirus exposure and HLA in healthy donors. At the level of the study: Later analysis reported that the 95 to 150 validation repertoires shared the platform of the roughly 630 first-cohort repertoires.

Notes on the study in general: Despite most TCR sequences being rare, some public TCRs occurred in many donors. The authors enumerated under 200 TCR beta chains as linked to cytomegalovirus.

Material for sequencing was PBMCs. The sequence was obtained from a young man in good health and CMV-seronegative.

In nucleotides, the CDR3 is TGCGCCAGCAGCTTGGATCAGGGGAACTATGGCTACACCTTC. Translation: CASSLDQGNYGYTF. The chain recombines TRBV5-1 with TRBJ1-2; perhaps TRBD1 as D (6 bases). CDR3 length equals 14 residues. V lost 0 bases, J lost 2 bases, and 8 bases lay in between. Germline V CDR1 and CDR2: SGHRS, YFSETQ.